These T cell receptor beta chains were read from a single sample in a study of early T cells in non-severe SARS-CoV-2 infection. TCRdb ran MiXCR on the 5' RACE reads and lists one entry per CDR3 protein. The table lists around 44,000 distinct CDR3 sequences, more than 6.5% of them singletons, with 5.8% in the top ten. The sample comprised whole blood. These receptors all stem from an adult who was a healthcare worker with PCR-confirmed SARS-CoV-2 infection or an uninfected control (not recorded which). Both conserved end residues are part of each CDR3. D genes are given only for firm matches. Clone size is shown for a subset of rows, as once, few, many or a class of expanded clone.

D gene | J gene | V gene | clone size | CDR3 length | CDR3 protein | CDR3 DNA
NA | TRBJ1-1 | TRBV18 | NA | 13 | CASSPNTGIEAFF | TGTGCCAGCTCACCAAATACAGGGATTGAAGCTTTCTTT
NA | TRBJ2-7 | TRBV29-1 | many | 14 | CSVAEGTLAYEQYF | TGCAGCGTAGCTGAGGGGACACTAGCCTACGAGCAGTACTTC
NA | TRBJ1-2 | TRBV9 | many | 15 | CASSVGTAGTLGYTF | TGTGCCAGCAGCGTAGGGACAGCCGGAACCCTCGGCTACACCTTC
NA | TRBJ1-5 | TRBV20-1 | many | 14 | CSATSGFSNQPQHF | TGCAGTGCTACCTCAGGATTTAGCAATCAGCCCCAGCATTTT
TRBD2 | TRBJ2-7 | TRBV28 | many | 13 | CASSSTSAYEQYF | TGTGCCAGCAGTTCGACTAGCGCCTACGAGCAGTACTTC
TRBD1 | TRBJ1-2 | TRBV7-3 | many | 14 | CASSLNGQGLGYTF | TGTGCCAGCAGCTTAAACGGACAGGGTTTGGGCTACACCTTC
NA | TRBJ1-5 | TRBV15 | NA | 15 | CATSRDRASNQPQHF | TGTGCCACCAGCAGAGATCGGGCTAGCAATCAGCCCCAGCATTTT
TRBD1 | TRBJ1-1 | TRBV7-9 | many | 12 | CASSFEGQQAFF | TGTGCCAGCAGCTTTGAGGGACAGCAAGCTTTCTTT
NA | TRBJ1-2 | TRBV28 | NA | 15 | CASSFGQSTNYGYTF | TGTGCCAGCAGTTTTGGACAGAGCACTAACTATGGCTACACCTTC
NA | TRBJ2-1 | TRBV6-2/TRBV6-3 | many | 12 | CASGASRNEQFF | TGTGCCAGCGGGGCATCCCGGAATGAGCAGTTCTTC
NA | TRBJ2-1 | TRBV10-3 | many | 16 | CAISESAVSSYNEQFF | TGTGCCATCAGTGAGTCTGCGGTGAGCTCCTACAATGAGCAGTTCTTC
TRBD1 | TRBJ2-3 | TRBV12-3/TRBV12-4 | many | 16 | CASSFFGGQGVGTQYF | TGTGCCAGCAGTTTCTTCGGGGGACAGGGTGTGGGTACGCAGTATTTT
NA | TRBJ2-5 | TRBV14 | many | 14 | CASSLWLGEETQYF | TGTGCCAGCAGCCTGTGGCTCGGGGAAGAGACCCAGTACTTC
TRBD1 | TRBJ2-1 | TRBV18 | few | 12 | CASSPTGDEQFF | TGTGCCAGCTCACCGACAGGGGATGAGCAGTTCTTC
NA | TRBJ2-7 | TRBV12-3/TRBV12-4 | many | 13 | CASSLLLSLEQYF | TGTGCCAGCAGTTTATTACTATCCCTCGAGCAGTACTTC
TRBD1 | TRBJ1-2 | TRBV6-2/TRBV6-3 | many | 14 | CASRRDRVGYGYTF | TGTGCCAGCAGACGAGACAGGGTTGGCTATGGCTACACCTTC
NA | TRBJ2-3 | TRBV21-1 | many | 14 | CAGLKRGDSDTQYF | TGTGCCGGTCTGAAGAGGGGGGATTCAGATACGCAGTATTTT
NA | TRBJ1-1 | TRBV18 | many | 15 | CASSFSPNLNTEAFF | TGTGCCAGCTCATTCAGCCCAAACCTGAACACTGAAGCTTTCTTT
NA | TRBJ1-1 | TRBV11-1 | many | 14 | CASSPPGQYDRAFF | TGTGCCAGCAGCCCCCCAGGACAGTATGATCGCGCTTTCTTT